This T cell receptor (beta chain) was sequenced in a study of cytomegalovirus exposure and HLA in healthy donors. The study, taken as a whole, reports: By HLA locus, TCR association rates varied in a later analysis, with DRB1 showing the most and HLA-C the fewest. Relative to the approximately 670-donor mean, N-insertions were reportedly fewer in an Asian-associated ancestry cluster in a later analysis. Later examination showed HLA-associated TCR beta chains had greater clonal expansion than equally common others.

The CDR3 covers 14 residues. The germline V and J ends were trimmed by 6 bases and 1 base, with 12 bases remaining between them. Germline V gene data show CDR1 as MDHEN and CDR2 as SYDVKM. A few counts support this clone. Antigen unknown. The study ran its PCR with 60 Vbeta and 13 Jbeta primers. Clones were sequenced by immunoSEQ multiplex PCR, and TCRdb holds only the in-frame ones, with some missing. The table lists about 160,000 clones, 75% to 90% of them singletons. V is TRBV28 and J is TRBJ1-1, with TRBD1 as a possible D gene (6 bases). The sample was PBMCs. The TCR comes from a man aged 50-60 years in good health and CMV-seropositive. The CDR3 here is CASSPQQGNTEAFF. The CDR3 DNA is TGTGCCAGCAGCCCACAACAGGGGAACACTGAAGCTTTCTTT.